The clone carrying this T cell receptor beta chain was counted between two and nine times. Its target is unknown. This CDR3 has 15 amino acids. Germline V gene data show CDR1 as SEHNR and CDR2 as FQNEAQ (reference sequence). V trimming: 3 bases; J trimming: 8 bases; junction bases outside the gene matches: 6. This sample stems from a study of T-cell reconstitution after alpha-beta-depleted transplantation in children. Study findings and constraints: High day-60 TCRbeta diversity in some patients came from surviving recipient T cells and thymic progenitors.

The library targeted TCRbeta and was prepared with unique molecular identifiers. TCRdb called the PCR reads again in MiXCR, with one record for every CDR3 protein. The sample has a few hundred thousand distinct CDR3 sequences; around 27% are singletons. This specimen consisted of PBMCs, obtained before TCRalphabeta/CD19-depleted stem cell transplant. This TCR was sampled from a boy younger than two with Wiskott-Aldrich syndrome, due to receive a stem cell transplant. V is TRBV7-9 and J is TRBJ2-4; 11 bases are a match to TRBD1. Written as DNA, the CDR3 is TGTGCCAGCAGCTTGTCGGGACAGGGGGGACACATTCAGTACTTC. Encoded protein: CASSLSGQGGHIQYF.